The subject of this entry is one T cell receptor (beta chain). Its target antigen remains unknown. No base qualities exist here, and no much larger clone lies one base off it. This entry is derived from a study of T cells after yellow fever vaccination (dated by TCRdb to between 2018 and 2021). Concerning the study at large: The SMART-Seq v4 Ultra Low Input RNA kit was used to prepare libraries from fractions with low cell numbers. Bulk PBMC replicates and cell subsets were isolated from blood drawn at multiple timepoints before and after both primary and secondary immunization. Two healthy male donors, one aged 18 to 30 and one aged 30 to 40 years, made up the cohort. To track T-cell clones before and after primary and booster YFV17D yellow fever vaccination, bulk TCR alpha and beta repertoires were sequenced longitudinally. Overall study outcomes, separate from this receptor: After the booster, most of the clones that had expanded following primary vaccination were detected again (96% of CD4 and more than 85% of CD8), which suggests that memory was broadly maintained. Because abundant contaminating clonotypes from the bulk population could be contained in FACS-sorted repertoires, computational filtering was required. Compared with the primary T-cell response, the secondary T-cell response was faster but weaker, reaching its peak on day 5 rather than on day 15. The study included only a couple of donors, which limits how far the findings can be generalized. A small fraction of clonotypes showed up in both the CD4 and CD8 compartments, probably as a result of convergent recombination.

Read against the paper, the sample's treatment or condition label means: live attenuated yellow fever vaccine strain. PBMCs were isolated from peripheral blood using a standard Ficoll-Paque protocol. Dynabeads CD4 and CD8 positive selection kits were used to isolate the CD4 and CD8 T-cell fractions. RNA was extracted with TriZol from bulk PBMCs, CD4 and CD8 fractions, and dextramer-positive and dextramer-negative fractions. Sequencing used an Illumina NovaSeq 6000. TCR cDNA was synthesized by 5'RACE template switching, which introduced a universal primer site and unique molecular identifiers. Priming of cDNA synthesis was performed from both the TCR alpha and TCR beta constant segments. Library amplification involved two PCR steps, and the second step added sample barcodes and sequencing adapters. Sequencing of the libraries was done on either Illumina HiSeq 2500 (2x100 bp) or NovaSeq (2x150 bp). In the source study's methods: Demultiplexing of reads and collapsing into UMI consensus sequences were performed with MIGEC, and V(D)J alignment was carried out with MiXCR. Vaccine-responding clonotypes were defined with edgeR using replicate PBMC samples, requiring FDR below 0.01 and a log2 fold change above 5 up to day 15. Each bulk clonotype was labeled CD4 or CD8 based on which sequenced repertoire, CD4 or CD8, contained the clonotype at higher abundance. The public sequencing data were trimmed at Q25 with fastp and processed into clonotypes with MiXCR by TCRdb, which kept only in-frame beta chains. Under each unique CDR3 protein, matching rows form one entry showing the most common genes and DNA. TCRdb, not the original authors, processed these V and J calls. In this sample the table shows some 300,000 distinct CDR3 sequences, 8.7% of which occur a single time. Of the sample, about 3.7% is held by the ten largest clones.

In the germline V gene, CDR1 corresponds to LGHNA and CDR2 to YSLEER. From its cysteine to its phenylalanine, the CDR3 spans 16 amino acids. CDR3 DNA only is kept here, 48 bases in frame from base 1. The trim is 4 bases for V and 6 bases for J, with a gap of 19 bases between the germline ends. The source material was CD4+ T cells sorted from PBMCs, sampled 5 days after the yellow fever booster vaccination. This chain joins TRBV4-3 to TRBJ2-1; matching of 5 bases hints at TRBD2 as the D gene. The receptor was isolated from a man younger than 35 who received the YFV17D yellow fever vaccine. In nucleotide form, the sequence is TGCGCCAGCAGCCCGCGGGCAGAAGGCGCAAGCAATGAGCAGTTCTTC. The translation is CASSPRAEGASNEQFF.